These 30 T cell receptor beta chains share one sample of origin, sequenced in a study of a mutant IDH1 vaccine in newly diagnosed glioma. Time point here: week 47, end of study. Doses of 300 ug of mutant IDH1 20-mer peptide were given with topical imiquimod. Their antigens remain unidentified. Libraries were prepared by immunoSEQ multiplex PCR; TCRdb keeps only in-frame clonotypes and omits some of them. This repertoire shows tens of thousands of clones, 89% found once; its top ten account for around 0.73%. Sequenced here: PBMCs, sampled from a glioma patient whose treatment included an IDH1 peptide vaccine. The receptor source for this set is a woman between 50 and 59 years old with glioma.

This chain links TRBV5-1 with TRBJ1-6, with TRBD1 as a possible D gene (5 bases). Per germline, CDR1 SGHRS and CDR2 YFSETQ. The CDR3 contains 14 residues. V was cut by 0 bases and J by 7 bases, with 8 bases left in between. Here the CDR3 reads CASSLGQPNSPLHF. As DNA, the CDR3 is TGCGCCAGCAGCTTGGGACAGCCAAATTCACCCCTCCACTTT.

V and J are TRBV11-2 and TRBJ2-7; TRBD2 aligns across 9 bases. Germline V gene data show CDR1 as SGHAT and CDR2 as FQNNGV. V lost 4 bases, J lost 0 bases, and 16 bases stayed unmatched. The CDR3 runs to 19 residues. The CDR3, as DNA: TGTGCCAGCAGCTCAAAGACTAGCGGAGGGGGATTTAGCTCCTACGAGCAGTACTTC. Encoded protein: CASSSKTSGGGFSSYEQYF.

This chain links TRBV2 with TRBJ2-5; 13 nucleotides agree with TRBD2. V shed 10 bases and J 5 bases; nucleotides not matched to a gene: 10. Germline CDR1 and CDR2: SNHLY and FYNNEI. This CDR3 spans 15 amino acids. CDR3 nucleotides: TGTGCCATTATCACTAGCGGGGGGGCCGGGGAGACCCAGTACTTC. Its translation is CAIITSGGAGETQYF.

In regard to this clone: Other DNA sequences of this sample code for an identical CDR3. This chain links TRBV6-1 with TRBJ2-5, with 7 bases that match TRBD1. The CDR3 is 14 residues long. Per germline, CDR1 MNHNS and CDR2 SASEGT. Losses at the gene ends were 1 base for V and 3 bases for J; bases not matched to a gene: 2. In DNA form, the CDR3 reads TGTGCCAGCAGTGAAGGGACAGGCGAAGAGACCCAGTACTTC. Its translation: CASSEGTGEETQYF.

The gene calls are TRBV9 and TRBJ2-7; the D gene could be TRBD1 or TRBD2 (5 bases each). This CDR3 has 13 amino acids. The germline V and J ends were trimmed by 7 bases and 3 bases, with 14 bases remaining between them. CDR1 is SGDLS and CDR2 is YYNGEE in the germline V gene. CDR3 protein: CASEGPNSYEQYF. The CDR3 nucleotides read TGTGCCAGCGAGGGGCCCAATAGCTACGAGCAGTACTTC.

This chain uses TRBV19 with TRBJ2-7; TRBD1 agrees at 8 bases. The germline CDR1 and CDR2 sequences are LNHDA and SQIVND (reference sequence). The CDR3 sequence is 14 residues long. Germline trimming cut 6 bases from V and 7 bases from J; bases unmatched to any gene: 11. The DNA of the CDR3 is TGTGCCAGTAGCCGGCAGGGGGCGGGTTGGGAGCAGTACTTC. Its translation: CASSRQGAGWEQYF.

The rearrangement uses TRBV6-1 and TRBJ1-2, with 11 bases that match TRBD1. With 5 bases clipped from V and 4 bases from J, the junction kept 6 bases outside the gene matches. Germline loops: CDR1 MNHNS, CDR2 SASEGT. The CDR3 extends over 15 amino acids. The CDR3 loop reads CASSSPGQGVYGYTF. CDR3 in DNA: TGTGCCAGCAGTTCACCGGGACAGGGGGTCTATGGCTACACCTTC.

The chain uses TRBV4-1 and TRBJ2-1, with D possibly being TRBD1 (6 bases). The CDR3 runs 15 residues. CDR1 MGHRA and CDR2 YSYEKL come from the germline V gene. Between the trimmed V and J ends, which lost 3 bases and 1 base, there was a span of 10 bases. CDR3 sequence reads: CASSQVTGSYNEQFF. CDR3 nucleotides: TGCGCCAGCAGCCAGGTAACAGGGTCCTACAATGAGCAGTTCTTC.

V gene TRBV5-6 combines with J gene TRBJ2-4, with TRBD1 matching 9 bases. The CDR3 runs 14 residues. The germline CDR1 and CDR2 sequences are SGHDT and YYEEEE. Losses at the gene ends were 4 bases for V and 9 bases for J; bases not matched to a gene: 8. The CDR3 region has the DNA TGTGCCAGCAGCGTACCGGGACAGGGAAGCATTCAGTACTTC. Translating it yields CASSVPGQGSIQYF.

J is TRBJ2-5 and V is TRBV21-1; the table's D call TRBD1 went unverified against the DNA. TRBV21-1 represents a pseudogene. The CDR3 runs 14 residues. CDR3 loop: CASSTRQSKETQYF. The CDR3 DNA reads TGTGCCAGCAGCACGCGACAGAGTAAGGAGACCCAGTACTTC.

This CDR3 reads CASSLAPGFSYEQYF. In DNA, the CDR3 is TGTGCCAGCAGCTTAGCTCCGGGCTTCTCCTACGAGCAGTACTTC. The chain links TRBV7-2 to TRBJ2-5; D is unresolved. The J call may be mistaken, given a closer DNA end match to TRBJ2-7. Germline V gene data show CDR1 as SGHTA and CDR2 as FQGNSA. The CDR3 has 15 residues.

This chain links TRBV30 with TRBJ2-7; 14 nucleotides align to TRBD2. Looked up from germline, CDR1 is GTSNPN and CDR2 is SVGIG (reference sequence). The CDR3 is 16 residues long. With V trimmed by 3 bases and J by 0 bases, 4 bases remained unmatched. In nucleotides, the CDR3 is TGTGCCTGGAGCTGGGGGACTAGCGGGAGCTCCTACGAGCAGTACTTC. Translated: CAWSWGTSGSSYEQYF. The entire variable domain, with the rest obtained from reference TRBV30 and TRBJ2-7, is as follows: SQTIHQWPATLVQPVGSPLSLECTVEGTSNPNLYWYRQAAGRGLQLLFYSVGIGQISSEVPQNLSASRPQDRQFILSSKKLLLSDSGFYLCAWSWGTSGSSYEQYFGPGTRLTVT.

The chain joins TRBV5-6 to TRBJ2-7, with 11 bases that match TRBD2. Trimming at V came to 0 bases and at J to 3 bases, leaving 8 bases not matched to a gene. The CDR3 runs to 17 residues. Germline V CDR1 and CDR2: SGHDT, YYEEEE. CDR3 region: CASSLAGRLAGRYEQYF. DNA of the CDR3: TGTGCCAGCAGCTTGGCCGGAAGACTAGCGGGACGCTACGAGCAGTACTTC.

Of note for this clone: At one end the junction does not follow the germline gene, possibly because of a read error. This specimen includes other DNA sequences encoding the same CDR3. This chain links TRBV7-9 with TRBJ1-3; D ambiguous. The CDR3 loop spans 17 amino acids. Germline assignment: CDR1 SEHNR and CDR2 FQNEAQ (reference sequence). The DNA of the CDR3 is TGTGCCAGCAGCTTAGATAAGGGCTTGGTGATTGGAAACACTATATATTTT. Translating gives CASSLDKGLVIGNTIYF.

This chain connects TRBV5-4 to TRBJ2-5; D is uncertain. Germline CDR1 reads SGHNT; CDR2 reads YYREEE (reference sequence). V was cut by 3 bases and J by 7 bases, with 10 bases left in between. The length of the CDR3 is 12 residues. The CDR3 sequence: CASSSPDGTQYF. The DNA of the CDR3 is TGTGCCAGCAGCTCGCCGGACGGGACCCAGTACTTC. Full variable domain (missing parts from reference TRBV5-4 and TRBJ2-5): ETGVTQSPTHLIKTRGQQVTLRCSSQSGHNTVSWYQQALGQGPQFIFQYYREEENGRGNFPPRFSGLQFPNYSSELNVNALELDDSALYLCASSSPDGTQYFGPGTRLLVL.

V and J are TRBV5-5 and TRBJ2-2; possibly TRBD2 for D (5 bases). V was shortened by 5 bases and J by 1 base, with 9 bases between the two germline ends. Germline values: CDR1 SGHKS, CDR2 YYEKEE (reference sequence). This CDR3 has 14 amino acids. CDR3 nucleotides: TGTGCCAGCAGTGGGAGCGGGAACACCGGGGAGCTGTTTTTT. This encodes CASSGSGNTGELFF.

The CDR3 sequence is CASSLGQGIVGEKLFF. The CDR3, as DNA: TGCGCCAGCAGCTTGGGGCAGGGAATCGTAGGGGAAAAACTGTTTTTT. V and J are TRBV5-1 and TRBJ1-4; tentative D call: TRBD1 (5 bases). V was cut by 0 bases and J by 8 bases, with 17 bases left in between. The V gene's germline CDR1 is SGHRS and CDR2 YFSETQ. This CDR3 region has 16 residues.

The chain is built from TRBV2 and TRBJ2-5; maybe TRBD1 (5 bases). The CDR3 sequence is 13 residues long. Trimming took off 5 bases at V and 4 bases at J, with 11 bases between the two ends. Germline V gives CDR1 SNHLY, CDR2 FYNNEI. CDR3 nucleotide sequence: TGTGCCAGCAGTATTCAGGGTAGAGAGACCCAGTACTTC. Translation: CASSIQGRETQYF.

This chain links TRBV6-1 with TRBJ1-2, with D possibly TRBD1 on 6 matching bases. V gave up 0 bases and J gave up 4 bases, with 9 bases separating them. The CDR3 is made up of 14 amino acids. Germline-derived CDR1 and CDR2 are MNHNS and SASEGT. Here the CDR3 DNA reads TGTGCCAGCAGTGAAGCACAGGGCAGCTATGGCTACACCTTC. Its translation: CASSEAQGSYGYTF.

The chain has TRBV27 and TRBJ2-7; either TRBD1 or TRBD2 may supply D (5 bases each). Between the trimmed V and J ends, which lost 6 bases and 7 bases, there was a span of 16 bases. This CDR3 has 13 residues. Germline V CDR1 and CDR2: MNHEY, SMNVEV (reference sequence). This CDR3 reads CASSETAWGEQYF. The CDR3, as DNA: TGTGCCAGCAGCGAGACCGCCTGGGGGGAGCAGTACTTC.

This clone occurred a few times. The chain is built from TRBV7-9 and TRBJ2-7; perhaps TRBD2 as D (6 bases). The CDR3 loop spans 14 amino acids. CDR1 SEHNR and CDR2 FQNEAQ come from the germline V gene (reference sequence). Deletions cut 5 bases from V and 2 bases from J, with 13 bases between. This CDR3 is CASSTLGLTYEQYF. CDR3 bases: TGTGCCAGCAGCACCTTGGGACTGACCTACGAGCAGTACTTC.

This chain uses TRBV7-8 with TRBJ2-7; 7 nucleotides agree with TRBD2. This CDR3 has 18 amino acids. V lost 3 bases and J lost 6; bases outside the gene matches: 20. In germline, CDR1 is SGHVS, CDR2 FQNEAQ. The CDR3 loop reads CASSLRAGAWTKRGEQYF. The CDR3 DNA follows: TGTGCCAGCAGCTTGCGGGCAGGAGCCTGGACTAAGCGGGGCGAGCAGTACTTC.

CDR3 sequence reads: CSVVARDFNYGYTF. The DNA for the CDR3 is TGCAGCGTTGTGGCCCGGGACTTTAACTATGGCTACACCTTC. The chain joins TRBV29-1 to TRBJ1-2; D perhaps matches TRBD1 (5 bases). Germline CDR1 and CDR2: SQVTM and ANQGSEA. Trimming removed 4 bases from V and 1 base from J, with 13 bases in between. The CDR3 is 14 amino acids.

The chain recombines TRBV20-1 with TRBJ2-7; D not certain. The CDR3 is 11 amino acids. Trimming shortened V by 0 bases and J by 11 bases, and 11 bases separated the two germline ends. Germline-derived CDR1 and CDR2 are DFQATT and SNEGSKA (reference sequence). The CDR3 nucleotides are TGCAGTGCTAGAGATATCAGGCAGGAGTACTTC. Amino acid sequence: CSARDIRQEYF.

The J gene is TRBJ2-7, the V gene TRBV7-2, with TRBD1 identical over 7 bases. CDR1 is SGHTA, CDR2 FQGNSA, per germline. There are 14 residues in the CDR3. The J segment lost 0 bases and the V segment lost 6 bases, leaving 5 bases of the junction unmatched. CDR3 region: CASRSRDSSYEQYF. The DNA for the CDR3 is TGTGCCAGCAGATCCCGGGACAGCTCCTACGAGCAGTACTTC.

In its sample, this clone was seen once. The chain is built from TRBV5-1 and TRBJ2-7; a weak D match, TRBD1 (6 bases). From germline, CDR1 is SGHRS and CDR2 YFSETQ. The V end lost 9 bases, the J end lost 2 bases, and 18 bases lay between the germline ends. The CDR3 runs to 14 residues. CDR3 sequence (DNA): TGCGCCAAAAACCGACCAGGGGAGACCTACGAGCAGTACTTC. This codes for CAKNRPGETYEQYF.

This rearrangement joins TRBV4-1 to TRBJ2-3; 10 bases line up with TRBD2. V was clipped by 6 bases and J by 3 bases; unmatched bases: 6. Germline CDR1 reads MGHRA; CDR2 reads YSYEKL. The CDR3 consists of 15 residues. CDR3 nucleotides: TGCGCCAGCAGTCCACCGACTAGCGGGACAGATACGCAGTATTTT. It codes for CASSPPTSGTDTQYF.

The chain carries TRBV27 and TRBJ2-1; the D call may be TRBD1 or TRBD2 (5 bases each). CDR1 MNHEY and CDR2 SMNVEV come from the germline V gene (reference sequence). There are 15 residues in the CDR3. Between the trimmed V and J ends, which lost 7 bases and 7 bases, there was a span of 20 bases. CDR3 nucleotide sequence: TGTGCCAGCAACCTTAAGGCTTCGTGGGGGAATGAGCAGTTCTTC. Amino acids: CASNLKASWGNEQFF.

The chain employs TRBV27 and TRBJ1-5; weak D call: TRBD1 (5 bases). Germline CDR1 reads MNHEY; CDR2 reads SMNVEV (reference sequence). The CDR3 extends over 13 amino acids. V was trimmed by 6 bases and J by 5 bases, leaving 11 bases between them. CDR3 nucleotide sequence: TGTGCCAGCAGCTGGGCCAGGGATCAGCCCCAGCATTTT. It translates to CASSWARDQPQHF.

This clone has only a few counts. V usage is TRBV6-1 and J usage is TRBJ1-5, with 7 bases lining up with TRBD1. The length of the CDR3 is 14 residues. The germline gives CDR1 MNHNS, CDR2 SASEGT. With 8 bases clipped from V and 13 bases from J, the junction kept 17 bases outside the gene matches. The CDR3, as DNA: TGTGCCAGCGGGGAGGGGACAGAGTCCCCTAGTCAGCATTTT. Amino acid sequence: CASGEGTESPSQHF.